What follows describes a single T cell receptor beta chain. Its matching antigen is unknown. This may stem from a read error, because a much larger clone lies one nucleotide away. Amplification yielded TCR beta CDR3 regions, with RNA transcripts as the source. HTBI primers were the set used in a first-round RT-PCR of the TCR CDR3. MiXCR, applied by TCRdb to the multiplex PCR reads, yields one record per CDR3 protein. The profile shows hundreds of thousands of distinct CDR3 sequences, about 17% of them singletons. The record originates from a study of T cells in Graves' hyperthyroidism and ophthalmopathy. Germline CDR1 and CDR2: DFQATT and SNEGSKA (reference sequence). With 6 bases removed from V and 10 bases from J, the gap between germline ends came to 29 bases. The CDR3 consists of 16 residues. The study, taken as a whole, reports: Blood also held most thyroid clonotypes expanded beyond 0.001. Before onset, by a median of around 6.1 months, the model predicted ophthalmopathy. Ophthalmopathy could be told apart from stable hyperthyroidism with a 13 V-J model.

The study left out patients who had uncontrolled infection, other autoimmune disease, pregnancy or lactation. The sequenced material came from blood. The clonotype was recovered from a woman in her fifties or sixties with Graves' hyperthyroidism that later progressed to Graves' ophthalmopathy. The V call is TRBV20-1, the J call TRBJ2-3; the D gene is possibly TRBD2 (6 bases). As DNA, the CDR3 is TGCAGTGCGGATAGGGTCGCGGGACTCGAAGGGGATGCGCAGTATTTT. Encoded protein: CSADRVAGLEGDAQYF.